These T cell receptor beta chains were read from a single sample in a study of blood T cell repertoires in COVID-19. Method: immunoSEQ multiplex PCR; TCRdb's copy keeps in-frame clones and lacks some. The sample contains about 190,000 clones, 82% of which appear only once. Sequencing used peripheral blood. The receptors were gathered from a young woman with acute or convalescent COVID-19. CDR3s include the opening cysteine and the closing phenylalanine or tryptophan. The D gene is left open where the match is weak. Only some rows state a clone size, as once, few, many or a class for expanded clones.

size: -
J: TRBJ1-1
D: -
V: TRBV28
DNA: TGTGCCAGCAGTTTGTTGGGGGGGGTCGAAGCTTTCTTT
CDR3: CASSLLGGVEAFF

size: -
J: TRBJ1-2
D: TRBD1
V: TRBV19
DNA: TGTGCCAGCTCGGACAGGGCCCCCTATGGCTACACCTTC
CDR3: CASSDRAPYGYTF

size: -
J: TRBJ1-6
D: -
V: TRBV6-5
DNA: TGTGCCAGCTTTGAGCGGGGCCATAATTCACCCCTCCACTTT
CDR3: CASFERGHNSPLHF

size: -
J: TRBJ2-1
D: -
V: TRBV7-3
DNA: TGTGCCAGCTCCTTGAGGACAGCTTACAATGAGCAGTTCTTC
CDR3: CASSLRTAYNEQFF

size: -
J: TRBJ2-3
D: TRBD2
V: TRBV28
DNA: TGTGCCAGCAGTATTGTGGCTAGCGGGAGTGGTACAGATACGCAGTATTTT
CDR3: CASSIVASGSGTDTQYF

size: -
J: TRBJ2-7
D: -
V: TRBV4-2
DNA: TGTGCCAGCAGTCCTGAAGGGGACACCTCTGGCGAGCAGTACTTC
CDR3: CASSPEGDTSGEQYF

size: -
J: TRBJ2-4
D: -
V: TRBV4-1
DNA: TGCGCCAGCAGCCAAGATTTGGTGGGGCTGGCCAAAAACATTCAGTACTTC
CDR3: CASSQDLVGLAKNIQYF

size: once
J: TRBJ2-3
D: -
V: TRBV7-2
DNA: TGTGCCAGCAGCTCGGGACTTAGCACAGATACGCAGTATTTT
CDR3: CASSSGLSTDTQYF

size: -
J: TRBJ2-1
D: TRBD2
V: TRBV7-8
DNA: TGTGCCAGCAGCTTAGGACACGCCGGGACTAGCGGTTACAATGAGCAGTTCTTC
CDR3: CASSLGHAGTSGYNEQFF

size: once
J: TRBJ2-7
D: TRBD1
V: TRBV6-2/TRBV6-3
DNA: TGTGCCAGCAGTTACACGTCCGGGACAGGGACCAACGAGCAGTACTTC
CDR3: CASSYTSGTGTNEQYF

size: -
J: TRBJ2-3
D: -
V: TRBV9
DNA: TGTGCCAGCAGCGTTGGGACTTTCACAGATACGCAGTATTTT
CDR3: CASSVGTFTDTQYF

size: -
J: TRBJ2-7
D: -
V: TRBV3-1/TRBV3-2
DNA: TGTGCCAGCAGCCAAGTCACGGCTGGGGGGGGCCGATACGAGCAGTACTTC
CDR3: CASSQVTAGGGRYEQYF

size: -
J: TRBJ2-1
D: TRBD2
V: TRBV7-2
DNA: TGTGCCAGCAGTCCCCGGGACTACCCTCACAATGAGCAGTTCTTC
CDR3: CASSPRDYPHNEQFF

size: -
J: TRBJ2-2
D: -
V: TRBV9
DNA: TGTGCCAGCAGCCGGAACACCGGGGAGCTGTTTTTT
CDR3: CASSRNTGELFF

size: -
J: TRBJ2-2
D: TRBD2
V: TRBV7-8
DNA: TGTGCCAGCAGCCATTTGGCTAGCGGGGACTCGGACCCTAACACCGGGGAGCTGTTTTTT
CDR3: CASSHLASGDSDPNTGELFF

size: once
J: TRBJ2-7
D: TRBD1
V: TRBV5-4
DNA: TGTGCCAGCAGCTCGACAGGGGGTTTTGGGTACGAGCAGTACTTC
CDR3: CASSSTGGFGYEQYF

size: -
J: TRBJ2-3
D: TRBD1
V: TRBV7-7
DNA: TGTGCCAGCAGCTTCACAGGGGGTAGCACAGATACGCAGTATTTT
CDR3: CASSFTGGSTDTQYF

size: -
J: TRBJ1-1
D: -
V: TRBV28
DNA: TGTGCCAGCAGCTCCCCCGGGACTCTAGACACTGAAGCTTTCTTT
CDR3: CASSSPGTLDTEAFF

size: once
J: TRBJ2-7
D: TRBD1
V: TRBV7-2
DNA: TGTGCCAGCAGCAAGGGACAGACATACGAGCAGTACTTC
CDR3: CASSKGQTYEQYF

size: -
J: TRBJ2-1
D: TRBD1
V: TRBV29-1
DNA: TGCAGCGCAAGGACAGGTAACGGGTACAATGAGCAGTTCTTC
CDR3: CSARTGNGYNEQFF

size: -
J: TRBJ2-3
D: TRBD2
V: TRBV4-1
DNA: TGCGCCAGCAGCCAAACCGGGACTAGCGGACGCACAGATACGCAGTATTTT
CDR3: CASSQTGTSGRTDTQYF

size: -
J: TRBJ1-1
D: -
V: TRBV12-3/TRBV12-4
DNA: TGTGCCAGCAGTTTAGCGCTTGTCGGAGCTTTCTTT
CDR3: CASSLALVGAFF

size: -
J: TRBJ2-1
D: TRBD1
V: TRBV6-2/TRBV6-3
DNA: TGTGCCAGCAGTCGCAGACAGGGGGCGATTGAGCAGTTCTTC
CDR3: CASSRRQGAIEQFF

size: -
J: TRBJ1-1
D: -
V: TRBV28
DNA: TGTGCCAGCAGTTTATTTGCAGGGAACACTGAAGCTTTCTTT
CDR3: CASSLFAGNTEAFF

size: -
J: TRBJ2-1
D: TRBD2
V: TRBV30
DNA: TGTGCCTGGATGGGACTAGCGGGGGGGATTTTCTACAATGAGCAGTTCTTC
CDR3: CAWMGLAGGIFYNEQFF

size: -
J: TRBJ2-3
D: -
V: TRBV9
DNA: TGTGCCAGCAGCGTAGGGGGCGATACGCAGTATTTT
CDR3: CASSVGGDTQYF

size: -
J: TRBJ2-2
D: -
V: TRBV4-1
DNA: TGCGCCAGCAGCCTGATCCCCCCAACTCAGGGGGGAACCGGGGAGCTGTTTTTT
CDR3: CASSLIPPTQGGTGELFF

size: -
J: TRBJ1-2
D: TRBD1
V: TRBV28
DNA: TGTGCCAGCAGTTTCCCCCGGGGTGGGACAGGGAGGAGCTGGTATTATGGCTACACCTTC
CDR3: CASSFPRGGTGRSWYYGYTF

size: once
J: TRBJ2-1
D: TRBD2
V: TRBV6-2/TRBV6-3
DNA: TGTGCCAGCAGCCAGCTACCCCGTCTAGCGGGAGGGAATGAGCAGTTCTTC
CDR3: CASSQLPRLAGGNEQFF

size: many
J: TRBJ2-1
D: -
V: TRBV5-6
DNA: TGTGCCAGCAGAGCGTTCAGCCCCAATGAGCAGTTCTTC
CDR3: CASRAFSPNEQFF

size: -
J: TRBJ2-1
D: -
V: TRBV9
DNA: TGTGCCAGCAGCGTAGAACTCGGGGGATCCTACAATGAGCAGTTCTTC
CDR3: CASSVELGGSYNEQFF

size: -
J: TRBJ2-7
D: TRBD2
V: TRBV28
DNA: TGTGCCAGCTGCAGCGGGAGGGTCTACGAGCAGTACTTC
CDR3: CASCSGRVYEQYF

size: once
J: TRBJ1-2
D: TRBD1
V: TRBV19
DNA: TGTGCCAGTAGCTTCGGACAGGTTGATGGCTACACCTTC
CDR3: CASSFGQVDGYTF

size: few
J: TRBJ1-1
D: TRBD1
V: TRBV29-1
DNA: TGCAGCGTTGAAGGGGGGACAGTTACTGAAGCTTTCTTT
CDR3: CSVEGGTVTEAFF

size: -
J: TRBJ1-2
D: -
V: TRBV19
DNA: TGTGCCAGTAGTATGTGGACAGTCGTGGCTAACTATGGCTACACCTTC
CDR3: CASSMWTVVANYGYTF

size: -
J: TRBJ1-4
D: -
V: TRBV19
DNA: TGTGCCAGTAGCCGGGGAGAGGGCCGTGAAAAACTGTTTTTT
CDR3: CASSRGEGREKLFF